The T cell receptor beta chain under discussion was sequenced for a study of cytomegalovirus exposure and HLA in healthy donors. Broader study findings: About 90% or about 30% of the time was how often most TCR beta V segments were productive, according to an earlier analysis.

A word on this clone: The antigen is not known.

Germline V gives CDR1 SGHTA, CDR2 FQGTGA. CDR3 length: 15 amino acids. The V and J ends lost 2 bases and 9 bases respectively, with 17 bases between them. With 60 Vbeta and 13 Jbeta primers, the PCR was carried out. Assay: immunoSEQ multiplex PCR; the TCRdb copy retains only in-frame clones and omits some. The sample contains some 210,000 clones, approximately 83% of which appear only once. Sequenced input: PBMCs. This chain links TRBV7-3 with TRBJ2-1; possible D gene TRBD2, 7 bases. The TCR originated in a woman aged 50 to 65 in good health and CMV-seropositive. The CDR3: CASSLGGGALGEQFF. The CDR3, as DNA: TGTGCCAGCAGCTTAGGTGGGGGGGCTTTAGGTGAGCAGTTCTTC.